These 3 T cell receptor beta chains share one sample of origin, sequenced in a study of T-cell reconstitution after alpha-beta-depleted transplantation in children. Preparation of the TCRbeta library was carried out with unique molecular identifiers. TCRdb re-called the PCR reads with MiXCR, one entry per CDR3 protein. The data contain roughly 570,000 distinct CDR3 sequences, roughly 30% of them singletons. The sequences come from PBMCs, collected before TCRalphabeta/CD19-depleted stem cell transplant. The source is a boy under two years old with Wiskott-Aldrich syndrome, due to receive a stem cell transplant.

This clonotype was observed a handful of times. The rearrangement links TRBV20-1 to TRBJ1-4, with 8 bases identical to TRBD1. The germline gives CDR1 DFQATT, CDR2 SNEGSKA (reference sequence). This CDR3 has 14 residues. The ends lost 3 bases at V and 7 bases at J; junction bases unmatched: 7. In nucleotides, the CDR3 is TGCAGTGCTAGGGATACAGGGGGAGGTGAAAAACTGTTTTTT. Amino acids: CSARDTGGGEKLFF.

This clonotype was counted between two and nine times. The V and J genes are TRBV12-3 or TRBV12-4 and TRBJ1-2; D unclear. The CDR3 is made up of 12 amino acids. Trimming stripped 1 base from V and 14 bases from J, with 14 bases between. The CDR3 spells CASSLVPRPGTF. The CDR3 DNA reads TGTGCCAGCAGTTTAGTACCTCGTCCTGGGACCTTC.

The chain carries TRBV7-9 and TRBJ2-2; 8 bases align to TRBD2. Germline lookup yields CDR1 SEHNR and CDR2 FQNEAQ (reference sequence). The trim removed 2 bases at V and 4 bases at J, leaving 6 bases unmatched. The CDR3 has 16 amino acids. CDR3 amino acids: CASSLWASGSTGELFF. CDR3 DNA sequence: TGTGCCAGCAGCTTATGGGCCAGCGGGAGCACCGGGGAGCTGTTTTTT. Drawing the rest from reference TRBV7-9 and TRBJ2-2, the complete variable domain is DTGVSQNPRHKITKRGQNVTFRCDPISEHNRLYWYRQTLGQGPEFLTYFQNEAQLEKSRLLSDRFSAERPKGSFSTLEIQRTEQGDSAMYLCASSLWASGSTGELFFGEGSRLTVL.